This T cell receptor beta chain stems from a study of cytomegalovirus exposure and HLA in healthy donors. The CDR3 is made up of 13 amino acids. V was cut by 3 bases and J by 4 bases, with 8 bases left in between. Germline CDR1 and CDR2: KGHSH and LQKENI. With 60 Vbeta and 13 Jbeta primers, the PCR was carried out. Sequencing was performed with immunoSEQ multiplex PCR; in TCRdb, only in-frame clones are kept and a portion is missing. The sample records approximately 89,000 clones, about two thirds being singletons. Points from the study as a whole: A classifier reportedly called cytomegalovirus status with high sensitivity and specificity. Sequences of the TCR beta chain were said to predict the HLA-A and HLA-B alleles of most subjects accurately.

With respect to this clone: What it recognizes is unknown.

The chain links TRBV18 to TRBJ2-3; D gene unclear. The sample taken for sequencing was PBMCs. The receptor was derived from a female donor in good health and CMV-seronegative. The CDR3: CASSPPVADTQYF. Written as DNA, the CDR3 is TGTGCCAGCTCACCGCCGGTGGCAGATACGCAGTATTTT.